This TCR beta chain derives from a study of OX40 agonist ivuxolimab in advanced cancers. The data were produced by immunoSEQ multiplex PCR, yet TCRdb's version contains in-frame clones alone and is incomplete. The sample includes some 70,000 clones, nearly 90% of them seen just once. Germline CDR1 reads KGHSH; CDR2 reads LQKENI. V lost 6 bases and J lost 4; bases outside the gene matches: 6. The CDR3 runs 15 residues. In the case of this clone: The sample has other DNA sequences that encode this CDR3 too.

The TCR originated in an adult with an advanced solid tumor such as melanoma, head and neck, liver or kidney cancer. Sequencing was performed on CD4+ or CD8+ T cells sorted from blood, taken in a trial of the OX40 agonist ivuxolimab. This rearrangement joins TRBV18 to TRBJ2-2, with 9 bases aligning to TRBD1. CDR3 DNA: TGTGCCAGCTCGCCGGGACAGGGTCCCACCGGGGAGCTGTTTTTT. It encodes CASSPGQGPTGELFF.